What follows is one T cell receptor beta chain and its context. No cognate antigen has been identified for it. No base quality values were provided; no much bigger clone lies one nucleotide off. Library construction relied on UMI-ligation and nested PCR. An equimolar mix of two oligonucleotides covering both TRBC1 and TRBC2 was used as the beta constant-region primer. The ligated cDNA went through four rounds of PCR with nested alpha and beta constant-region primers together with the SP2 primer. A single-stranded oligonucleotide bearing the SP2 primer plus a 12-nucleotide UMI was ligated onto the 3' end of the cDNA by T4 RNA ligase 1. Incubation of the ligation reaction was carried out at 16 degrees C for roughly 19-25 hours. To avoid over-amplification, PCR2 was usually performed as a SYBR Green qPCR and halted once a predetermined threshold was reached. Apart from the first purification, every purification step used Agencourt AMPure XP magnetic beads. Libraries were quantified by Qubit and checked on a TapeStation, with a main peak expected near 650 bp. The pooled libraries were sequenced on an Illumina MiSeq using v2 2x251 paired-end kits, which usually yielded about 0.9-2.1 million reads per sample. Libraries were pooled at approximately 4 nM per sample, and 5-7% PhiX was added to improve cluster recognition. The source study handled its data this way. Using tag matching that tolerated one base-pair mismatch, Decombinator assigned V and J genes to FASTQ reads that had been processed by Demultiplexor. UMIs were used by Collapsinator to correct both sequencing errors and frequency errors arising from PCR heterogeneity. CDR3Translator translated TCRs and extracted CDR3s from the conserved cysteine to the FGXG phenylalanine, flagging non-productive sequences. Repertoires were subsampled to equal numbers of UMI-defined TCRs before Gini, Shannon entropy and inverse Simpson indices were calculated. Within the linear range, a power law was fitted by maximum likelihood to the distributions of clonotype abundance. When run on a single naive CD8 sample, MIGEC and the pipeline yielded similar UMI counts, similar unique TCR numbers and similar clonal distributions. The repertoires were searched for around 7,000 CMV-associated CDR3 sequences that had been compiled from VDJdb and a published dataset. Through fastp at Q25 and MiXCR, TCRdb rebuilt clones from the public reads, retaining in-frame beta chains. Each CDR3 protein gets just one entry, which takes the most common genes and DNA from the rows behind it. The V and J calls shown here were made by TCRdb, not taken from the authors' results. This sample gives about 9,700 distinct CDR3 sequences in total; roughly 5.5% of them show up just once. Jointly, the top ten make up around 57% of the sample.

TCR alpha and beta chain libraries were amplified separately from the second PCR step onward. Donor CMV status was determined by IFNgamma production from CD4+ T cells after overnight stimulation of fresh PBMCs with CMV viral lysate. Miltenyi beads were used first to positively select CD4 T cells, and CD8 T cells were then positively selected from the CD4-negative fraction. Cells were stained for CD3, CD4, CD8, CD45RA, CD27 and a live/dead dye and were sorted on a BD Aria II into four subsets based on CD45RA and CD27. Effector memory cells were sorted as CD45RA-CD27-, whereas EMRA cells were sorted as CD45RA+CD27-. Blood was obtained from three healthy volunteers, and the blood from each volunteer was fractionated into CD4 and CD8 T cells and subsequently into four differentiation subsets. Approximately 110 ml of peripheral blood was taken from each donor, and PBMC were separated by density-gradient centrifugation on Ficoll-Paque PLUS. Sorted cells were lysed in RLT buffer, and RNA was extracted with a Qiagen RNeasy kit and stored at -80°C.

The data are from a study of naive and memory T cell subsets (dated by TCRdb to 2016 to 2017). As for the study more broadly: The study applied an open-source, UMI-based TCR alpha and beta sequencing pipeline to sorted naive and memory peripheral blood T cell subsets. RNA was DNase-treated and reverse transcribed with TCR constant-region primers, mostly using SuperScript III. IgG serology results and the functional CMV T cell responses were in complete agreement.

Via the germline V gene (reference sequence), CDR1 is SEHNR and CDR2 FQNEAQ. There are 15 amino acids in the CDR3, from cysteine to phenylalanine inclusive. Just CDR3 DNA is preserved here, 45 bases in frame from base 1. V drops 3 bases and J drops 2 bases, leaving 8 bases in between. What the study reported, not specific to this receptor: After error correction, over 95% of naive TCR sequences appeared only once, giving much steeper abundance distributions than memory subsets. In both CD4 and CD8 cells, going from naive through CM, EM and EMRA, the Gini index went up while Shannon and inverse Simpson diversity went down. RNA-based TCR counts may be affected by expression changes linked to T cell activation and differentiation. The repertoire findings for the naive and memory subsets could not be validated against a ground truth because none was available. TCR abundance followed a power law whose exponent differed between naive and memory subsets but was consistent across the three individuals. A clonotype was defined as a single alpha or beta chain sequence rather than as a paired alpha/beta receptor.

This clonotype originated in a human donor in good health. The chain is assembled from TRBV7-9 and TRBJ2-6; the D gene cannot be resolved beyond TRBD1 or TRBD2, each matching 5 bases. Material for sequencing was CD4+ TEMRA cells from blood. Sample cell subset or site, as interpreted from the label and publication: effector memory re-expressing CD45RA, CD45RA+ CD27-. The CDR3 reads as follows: CASSLRGTGANVLTF. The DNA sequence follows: TGTGCCAGCAGCTTGAGGGGAACTGGGGCCAACGTCCTGACTTTC.